Described below is a single T cell receptor (beta chain) sequence and its context. Its antigen is not known. In germline, CDR1 is LNHDA, CDR2 SQIVND (reference sequence). The CDR3 extends over 15 amino acids. The V end was cut by 5 bases, the J end by 8 bases, with 21 bases between. This entry is derived from a study of T cell responses to AZD1222 COVID-19 vaccine. Here immunoSEQ multiplex PCR was the method, and the copy in TCRdb shows in-frame clones only, minus some. The table has roughly 130,000 clones, approximately 92% seen once. Regarding the study as a whole: As reported, nearly half of all spike-specific TCRs target variant regions that are unmutated.

The clonotype comes from an adult in good health. This specimen was peripheral blood, taken on day 0 of AZD1222 vaccination. The chain recombines TRBV19 with TRBJ1-2, with D possibly being TRBD1 (5 bases). The CDR3 loop is CASSPHQGAAGGYTF. The CDR3 bases are TGTGCCAGTAGTCCCCACCAAGGGGCGGCGGGAGGCTACACCTTC.